The 32 T cell receptor beta chains below all came from one sample that was sequenced in a study of blood T cell repertoires in COVID-19. Data came from immunoSEQ multiplex PCR; TCRdb stores just in-frame clones and leaves some out. Of some 210,000 clones in the sample, 80% to 90% are singletons; the top ten hold roughly 2.9%. Sequenced input: peripheral blood. These receptors were collected from a man aged 45-65 years with active or convalescent COVID-19.

This clone came up once. The chain employs TRBV19 and TRBJ2-1; 10 nucleotides match TRBD2. This CDR3 is 15 amino acids long. V trimming: 5 bases; J trimming: 6 bases; junction bases outside the gene matches: 7. From germline, CDR1 is LNHDA and CDR2 SQIVND (reference sequence). The CDR3 reads CASSYRSGRVNEQFF. DNA of the CDR3: TGTGCCAGTAGTTATAGAAGCGGGAGGGTCAATGAGCAGTTCTTC.

This clone has more than one count but fewer than ten. V gene TRBV6-5 combines with J gene TRBJ2-7, with D possibly matching TRBD2 (5 bases). CDR1 and CDR2 from the germline V gene are MNHEY and SVGAGI. The V and J ends lost 5 bases and 2 bases respectively, with 13 bases between them. The CDR3 extends over 14 amino acids. As DNA, the CDR3 is TGTGCCAGCAGTAGGGAACTAGTCCCCTACGAGCAGTACTTC. The encoded protein is CASSRELVPYEQYF.

The rearrangement links TRBV11-3 to TRBJ2-5; 14 nucleotides line up with TRBD2. J was trimmed by 5 bases and V by 3 bases; bases with no gene match: 8. The CDR3 consists of 17 residues. CDR1 and CDR2 (germline): SGHNT, YENEEA. CDR3 nucleotides: TGTGCCAGCAGCTTTGCCGGGACTAGCGGGGGTCTGGAGACCCAGTACTTC. This translates into CASSFAGTSGGLETQYF.

The CDR3 bases are TGTGCCAGCAGCCAAGATAACCTAGCGGGGGACCAAGAGACCCAGTACTTC. It encodes CASSQDNLAGDQETQYF. This rearrangement joins TRBV3-1 (or the pseudogene TRBV3-2) to TRBJ2-5; 10 bases fit TRBD2. V was pared by 0 bases and J by 0 bases, with 4 bases of the junction left unmatched. The CDR3 covers 17 residues. Germline V CDR1 and CDR2: LGHDT, YNNKEL (reference sequence).

This rearrangement joins TRBV24-1 to TRBJ2-3; 8 bases agree with TRBD1. J was trimmed by 4 bases and V by 1 base; bases with no gene match: 9. This CDR3 is built from 17 residues. Germline CDR1 reads KGHDR; CDR2 reads SFDVKD. As DNA, the CDR3 is TGTGCCACCAGTGATTTAGATAGGACAGGGCTCTCAGATACGCAGTATTTT. This codes for CATSDLDRTGLSDTQYF.

The V gene is TRBV10-3, the J gene TRBJ2-7, with a tentative D call TRBD1 (6 bases). The V end lost 6 bases, the J end lost 0 bases, and 12 bases lay between the germline ends. Per germline, CDR1 ENHRY and CDR2 SYGVKD. This CDR3 region has 14 residues. The CDR3 DNA reads as TGTGCCATCAGCCGACAGGATAGCTCCTACGAGCAGTACTTC. It encodes CAISRQDSSYEQYF.

This clone was detected a few times. The gene calls are TRBV6-2 or TRBV6-3 and TRBJ1-6, with 10 bases matching TRBD1. V lost 6 bases, J lost 9 bases, and 5 bases stayed unmatched. Looked up from germline, CDR1 is MNHEY and CDR2 is SVGEGT. The CDR3 spans 14 residues. The CDR3 DNA sequence: TGTGCCAGCAGCCGGGGACAGGGGAGTTCACCCCTCCACTTT. It translates to CASSRGQGSSPLHF.

The gene calls are TRBV18 and TRBJ1-1; possible D gene TRBD1, 6 bases. V lost 3 bases and J lost 0, with 11 bases in between. The V gene's germline CDR1 is KGHSH and CDR2 LQKENI. CDR3 size: 15 residues. CDR3 loop: CASSPQQGLNTEAFF. For the CDR3, the DNA is TGTGCCAGCTCACCGCAGCAGGGGTTGAACACTGAAGCTTTCTTT.

A single count supports this clone. The J gene is TRBJ1-2, the V gene TRBV28; D call uncertain. The CDR3 loop spans 13 amino acids. V lost 6 bases, J lost 3 bases, and 11 bases lay in between. CDR1 is MDHEN, CDR2 SYDVKM, per germline. The CDR3 DNA reads TGTGCCAGCAGCAAGGCCCGGGACTATGGCTACACCTTC. This translates into CASSKARDYGYTF.

A single count supports this clone. The chain employs TRBV28 and TRBJ1-5; D remains unclear. This CDR3 spans 14 amino acids. Trimming removed 7 bases from V and 0 bases from J, with 10 bases in between. CDR1 is MDHEN, CDR2 SYDVKM, per germline. CDR3 in amino acids: CASNGDYSNQPQHF. In DNA, the CDR3 is TGTGCCAGCAATGGAGATTATAGCAATCAGCCCCAGCATTTT.

Only one count was recorded for this clone. The chain links TRBV18 to TRBJ2-7, with 7 positions matching TRBD2. The CDR3 is 14 amino acids. After removal of 6 bases from V and 2 bases from J, the junction contained 7 bases not matched to a gene. CDR1 and CDR2 from the germline V gene are KGHSH and LQKENI. CDR3 nucleotide sequence: TGTGCCAGCTCCAGGAGCGGGGCCACCTACGAGCAGTACTTC. Translated: CASSRSGATYEQYF.

The rearrangement links TRBV29-1 to TRBJ2-1, with D perhaps matching TRBD1 (5 bases). Germline values: CDR1 SQVTM, CDR2 ANQGSEA. The CDR3 totals 13 residues. Trimming left V 0 bases short and J 4 bases short, with 7 bases between. The DNA for the CDR3 is TGCAGCGTTGAAGAGAACAGGTACAATGAGCAGTTCTTC. The encoded protein is CSVEENRYNEQFF.

The chain combines TRBV18 with TRBJ1-1; D uncertain. The CDR3 loop spans 14 amino acids. Germline CDR1 is KGHSH and CDR2 is LQKENI. V lost 2 bases and J 3 bases, leaving 10 bases between the germline ends. The CDR3 reads CASSPNTDYTEAFF. CDR3 nucleotide sequence: TGTGCCAGCTCACCAAATACGGACTACACTGAAGCTTTCTTT.

The chain links TRBV3-1 (or the pseudogene TRBV3-2) to TRBJ2-3; possibly TRBD1 for D (5 bases). V was clipped by 3 bases and J by 4 bases, with 17 bases between them. The CDR3 has 16 amino acids. Germline CDR1 LGHDT, CDR2 YNNKEL (reference sequence). The DNA of the CDR3 is TGTGCCAGCAGCCACAGGGCCCGGTCCCTCGCAGATACGCAGTATTTT. Residues: CASSHRARSLADTQYF.

The chain carries TRBV5-1 and TRBJ2-1; TRBD1 might be the D (5 bases). CDR3 length: 14 amino acids. Germline CDR1 reads SGHRS; CDR2 reads YFSETQ. V lost 3 bases and J 3 bases, leaving 10 bases between the germline ends. The CDR3 coding sequence is TGCGCCAGCAGCTCAACAGACAGCTACAATGAGCAGTTCTTC. It specifies CASSSTDSYNEQFF.

The chain uses TRBV29-1 and TRBJ2-7; 9 bases match TRBD2. V shed 4 bases, J shed 5 bases, and the junction held 9 bases outside the gene matches. The CDR3 extends over 14 amino acids. Germline lookup yields CDR1 SQVTM and CDR2 ANQGSEA. CDR3 DNA sequence: TGCAGCGTTGTAGGGACTAGCAGATTAAACGAGCAGTACTTC. Its protein is CSVVGTSRLNEQYF.

The chain carries TRBV7-3 and TRBJ2-1, with TRBD1 matching 8 bases. V gave up 2 bases and J gave up 9 bases; unmatched junction bases: 9. Germline CDR1 and CDR2: SGHTA and FQGTGA. The CDR3 runs to 15 residues. The CDR3 protein is CASSLQGAESSEQFF. For the CDR3, the DNA is TGTGCCAGCAGCTTACAGGGGGCGGAATCCTCTGAGCAGTTCTTC.

The chain recombines TRBV30 with TRBJ1-2, with unresolved D. The CDR3 is made up of 15 amino acids. CDR1 and CDR2 from the germline V gene are GTSNPN and SVGIG (reference sequence). The V and J ends lost 1 base and 0 bases respectively, with 12 bases between them. The CDR3 reads CAWSDGSSPNYGYTF. CDR3 coding DNA: TGTGCCTGGAGTGATGGGAGTTCTCCTAACTATGGCTACACCTTC.

This rearrangement joins TRBV6-5 to TRBJ1-1; TRBD1 aligns across 8 bases. V trimming: 6 bases; J trimming: 11 bases; junction bases outside the gene matches: 8. This CDR3 region has 12 residues. Germline CDR1 is MNHEY and CDR2 is SVGAGI. The CDR3 DNA reads as TGTGCCAGCAGCGATACCAGGGGGCAGGCTTTCTTT. This translates into CASSDTRGQAFF.

This clone was detected once. The chain has TRBV4-3 and TRBJ1-3; D ambiguous. The CDR3 totals 15 residues. Germline CDR1 and CDR2: LGHNA and YSLEER. V gave up 0 bases and J gave up 6 bases, with 12 bases separating them. CDR3 residues: CASSQDLAGLNTIYF. The CDR3 DNA reads as TGCGCCAGCAGCCAAGATTTGGCAGGCTTAAACACCATATATTTT.

The chain recombines TRBV27 with TRBJ2-7; 11 bases match TRBD2. This CDR3 contains 16 residues. Looked up from germline, CDR1 is MNHEY and CDR2 is SMNVEV (reference sequence). V lost 5 bases, J lost 9 bases, and 15 bases stayed unmatched. The CDR3 reads CASSTTGLAGPVGQYF. CDR3 sequence (DNA): TGTGCCAGCAGTACCACTGGACTAGCGGGCCCGGTAGGGCAGTACTTC.

This chain joins TRBV7-8 and TRBJ2-7, with D hard to call. The CDR3 sequence is 14 residues long. In germline, CDR1 is SGHVS, CDR2 FQNEAQ. With 1 base removed from V and 0 bases from J, the gap between germline ends came to 7 bases. The CDR3 coding sequence is TGTGCCAGCAGCTTAGGAGACTCCTCCTACGAGCAGTACTTC. It translates to CASSLGDSSYEQYF.

The genes are TRBV18 and TRBJ1-2; the D gene is possibly TRBD1 (6 bases). Germline V CDR1 and CDR2: KGHSH, LQKENI. V was clipped by 3 bases and J by 1 base, with 9 bases between them. The CDR3 runs to 14 residues. The CDR3 is CASSPDRSNYGYTF. The DNA of the CDR3 is TGTGCCAGCTCACCGGACAGAAGTAACTATGGCTACACCTTC.

The table lists this clone with a count of one. The chain joins TRBV28 to TRBJ2-3; TRBD2 matches 7 bases. Trimming cost V 4 bases and J 3 bases; bases outside gene matches: 13. Germline V CDR1 and CDR2: MDHEN, SYDVKM. The CDR3 consists of 17 residues. DNA of the CDR3: TGTGCCAGCAGTTGGGTATTGGCGGGCGGGGGTACAGATACGCAGTATTTT. It codes for CASSWVLAGGGTDTQYF.

The J gene is TRBJ2-1, the V gene TRBV11-2, with 8 bases matching TRBD1. V shed 4 bases and J 11 bases; nucleotides not matched to a gene: 10. Germline V lookup: CDR1 SGHAT, CDR2 FQNNGV. CDR3 length: 14 amino acids. This chain's CDR3 is CASSSPPGRGQQFF. CDR3 nucleotides: TGTGCCAGCAGCTCCCCCCCCGGCAGGGGGCAGCAGTTCTTC.

Only a few counts were recorded for this clone. The chain combines TRBV9 with TRBJ2-1, with 12 bases matching TRBD2. V shed 4 bases, J shed 4 bases, and the junction held 3 bases outside the gene matches. CDR3 length: 15 residues. Germline V gene data show CDR1 as SGDLS and CDR2 as YYNGEE. The CDR3 DNA sequence: TGTGCCAGCAGCACTAGCGGGGGGCCTTACAATGAGCAGTTCTTC. Amino acids: CASSTSGGPYNEQFF.

A few counts support this clone. V usage is TRBV18 and J usage is TRBJ2-1; D call uncertain. The V end lost 2 bases, the J end lost 8 bases, and 13 bases lay between the germline ends. This CDR3 region has 14 residues. The V gene's germline CDR1 is KGHSH and CDR2 LQKENI. CDR3 nucleotides: TGTGCCAGCTCACCAATTGTCGCATCGGATGAGCAGTTCTTC. This gives the protein CASSPIVASDEQFF. The entire variable domain, with the rest obtained from reference TRBV18 and TRBJ2-1, is as follows: NAGVMQNPRHLVRRRGQEARLRCSPMKGHSHVYWYRQLPEEGLKFMVYLQKENIIDESGMPKERFSAEFPKEGPSILRIQQVVRGDSAAYFCASSPIVASDEQFFGPGTRLTVL.

This chain's CDR3 is CARSNPGAGGDTQYF. DNA of the CDR3: TGTGCCAGAAGCAACCCGGGAGCAGGGGGAGATACGCAGTATTTT. The chain has TRBV5-3 and TRBJ2-3, with D tentatively TRBD1 (7 bases). TRBV5-3 has ORF status, its function being uncertain. CDR3 length equals 15 residues. The ends were cut back, 4 bases at V and 5 bases at J, with 17 bases in the middle.

The chain's CDR3 is CASRLRTGQNYGYTF. The CDR3 DNA reads TGCGCCAGCAGGTTACGGACAGGGCAAAACTATGGCTACACCTTC. This chain joins TRBV5-1 and TRBJ1-2, with 8 bases fitting TRBD1. V lost 5 bases, J lost 2 bases, and 8 bases stayed unmatched. The CDR3 consists of 15 residues. The germline gives CDR1 SGHRS, CDR2 YFSETQ.

The CDR3 bases are TGCACCAGCAGCCAAGATCTTATTTCGATTAGCAGCGATGAGCAGTTCTTC. Protein: CTSSQDLISISSDEQFF. The rearrangement joins TRBV1 to TRBJ2-1; TRBD2, the table's D call, was not compared with the DNA. TRBV1 is termed a pseudogene. The CDR3 covers 17 residues.

The rearrangement uses TRBV6-5 and TRBJ1-2; 7 nucleotides agree with TRBD1. Per the germline V gene, CDR1 is MNHEY and CDR2 is SVGAGI. Losses at the gene ends were 5 bases for V and 4 bases for J; bases not matched to a gene: 4. The CDR3 is made up of 13 amino acids. CDR3 in amino acids: CASSIQGSYGYTF. The CDR3 DNA reads TGTGCCAGCAGTATACAGGGGTCCTATGGCTACACCTTC.

The V and J genes are TRBV5-1 and TRBJ1-5, with TRBD1 matching over 9 bases. The germline V gene has CDR1 SGHRS and CDR2 YFSETQ. This CDR3 is 18 amino acids long. After removal of 4 bases from V and 3 bases from J, the junction contained 14 bases not matched to a gene. CDR3 region: CASSPNPIGTGINQPQHF. CDR3 coding DNA: TGCGCCAGCAGCCCAAATCCTATCGGGACAGGGATCAATCAGCCCCAGCATTTT.